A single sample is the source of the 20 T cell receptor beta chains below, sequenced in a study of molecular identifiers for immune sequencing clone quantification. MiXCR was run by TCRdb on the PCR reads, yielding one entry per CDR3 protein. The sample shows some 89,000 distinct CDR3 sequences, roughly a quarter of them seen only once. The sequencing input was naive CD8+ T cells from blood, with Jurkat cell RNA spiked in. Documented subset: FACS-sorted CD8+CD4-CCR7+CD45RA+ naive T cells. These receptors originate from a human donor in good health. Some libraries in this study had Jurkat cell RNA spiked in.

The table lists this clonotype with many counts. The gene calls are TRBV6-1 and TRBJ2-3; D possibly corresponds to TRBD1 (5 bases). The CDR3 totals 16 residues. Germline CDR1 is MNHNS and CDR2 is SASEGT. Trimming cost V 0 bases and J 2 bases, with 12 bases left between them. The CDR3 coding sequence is TGTGCCAGCAGTGAAGCCAAGGGGTCATTCACAGATACGCAGTATTTT. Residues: CASSEAKGSFTDTQYF.

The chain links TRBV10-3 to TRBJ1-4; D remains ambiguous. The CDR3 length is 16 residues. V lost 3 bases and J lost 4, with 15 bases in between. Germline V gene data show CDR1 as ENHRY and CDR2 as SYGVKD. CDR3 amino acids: CAISDSQRGSNEKLFF. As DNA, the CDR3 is TGTGCCATCAGTGATTCTCAGAGAGGGAGTAATGAAAAACTGTTTTTT.

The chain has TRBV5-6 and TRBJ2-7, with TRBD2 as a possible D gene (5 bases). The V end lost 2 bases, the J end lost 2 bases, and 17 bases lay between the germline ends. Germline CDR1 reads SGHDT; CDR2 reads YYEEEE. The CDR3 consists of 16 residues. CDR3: CASSFEGRISPYEQYF. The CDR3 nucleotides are TGTGCCAGCAGCTTTGAGGGCCGCATATCCCCCTACGAGCAGTACTTC.

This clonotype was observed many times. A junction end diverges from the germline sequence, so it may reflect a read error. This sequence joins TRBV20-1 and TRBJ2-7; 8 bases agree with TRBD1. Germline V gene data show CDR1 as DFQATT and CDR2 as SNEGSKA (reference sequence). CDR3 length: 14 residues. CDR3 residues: CSARETIPGGGQYF. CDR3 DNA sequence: TGCAGTGCTCGAGAAACCATACCAGGGGGCGGGCAGTACTTC.

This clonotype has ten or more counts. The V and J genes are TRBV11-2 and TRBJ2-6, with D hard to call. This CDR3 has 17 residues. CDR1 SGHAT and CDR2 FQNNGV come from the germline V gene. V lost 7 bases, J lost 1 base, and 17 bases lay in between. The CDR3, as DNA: TGTGCCAGCACCGGACCCAACTTTGGTTCTGGGGCCAACGTCCTGACTTTC. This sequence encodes CASTGPNFGSGANVLTF.

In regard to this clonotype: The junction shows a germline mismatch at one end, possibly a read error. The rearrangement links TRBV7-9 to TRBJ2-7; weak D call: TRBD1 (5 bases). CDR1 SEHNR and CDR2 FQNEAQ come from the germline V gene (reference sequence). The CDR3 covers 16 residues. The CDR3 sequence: CARSSTPGRPRGEQYF. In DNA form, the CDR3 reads TGTGCCCGCAGCTCGACCCCCGGCCGCCCAAGGGGCGAGCAGTACTTC.

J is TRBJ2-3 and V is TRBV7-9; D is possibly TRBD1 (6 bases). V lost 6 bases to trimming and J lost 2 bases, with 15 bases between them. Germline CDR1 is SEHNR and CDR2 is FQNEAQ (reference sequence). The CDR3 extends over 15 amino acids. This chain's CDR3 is CASSFTTGNTDTQYF. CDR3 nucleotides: TGTGCCAGCAGTTTCACCACAGGGAACACAGATACGCAGTATTTT.

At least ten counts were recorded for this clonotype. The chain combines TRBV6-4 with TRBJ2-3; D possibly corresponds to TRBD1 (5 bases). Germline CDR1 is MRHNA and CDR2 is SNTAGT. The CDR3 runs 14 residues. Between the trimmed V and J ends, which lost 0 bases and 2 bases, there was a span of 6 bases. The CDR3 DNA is TGTGCCAGCAGTGACTCAGGGGACACAGATACGCAGTATTTT. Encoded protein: CASSDSGDTDTQYF.

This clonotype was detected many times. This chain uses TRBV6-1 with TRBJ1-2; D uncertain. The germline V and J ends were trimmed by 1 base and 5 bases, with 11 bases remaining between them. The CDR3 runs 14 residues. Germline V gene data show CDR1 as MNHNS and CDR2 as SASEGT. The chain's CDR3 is CASSEELGTYGYTF. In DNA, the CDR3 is TGTGCCAGCAGTGAAGAATTAGGAACATATGGCTACACCTTC.

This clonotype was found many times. The CDR3 here is CASSQVAGAYEQYF. Here the CDR3 DNA reads TGCGCCAGCAGCCAAGTTGCCGGGGCCTACGAGCAGTACTTC. The chain couples TRBV4-3 to TRBJ2-7, with D possibly TRBD2 on 5 matching bases. Trimming took 1 base from V and 2 from J, leaving 9 bases between them. This CDR3 has 14 amino acids. Germline lookup yields CDR1 LGHNA and CDR2 YSLEER.

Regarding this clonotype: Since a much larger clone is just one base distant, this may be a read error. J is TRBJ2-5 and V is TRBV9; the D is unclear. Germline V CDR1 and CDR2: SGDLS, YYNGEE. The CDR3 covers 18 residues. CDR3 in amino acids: CASSVHTRAPTTQETQCF. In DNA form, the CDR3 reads TGTGCCAGCAGCGTTCACACAAGAGCCCCAACCACCCAAGAGACCCAGTGCTTC.

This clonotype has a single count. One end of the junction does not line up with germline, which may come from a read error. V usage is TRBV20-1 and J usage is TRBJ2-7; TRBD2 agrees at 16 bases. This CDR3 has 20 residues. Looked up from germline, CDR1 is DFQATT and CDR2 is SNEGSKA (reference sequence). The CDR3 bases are TGCAGTGCCGAAGCCTGGGCGGGACTAGCGGGAGGGCCCGGATTTTACGAGCGGTACTTC. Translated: CSAEAWAGLAGGPGFYERYF.

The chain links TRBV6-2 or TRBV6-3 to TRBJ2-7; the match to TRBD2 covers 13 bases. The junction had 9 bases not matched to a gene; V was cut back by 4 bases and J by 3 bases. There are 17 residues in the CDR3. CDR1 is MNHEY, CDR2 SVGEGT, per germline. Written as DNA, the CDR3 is TGTGCCAGCAGTTCCCATCCCGGACTAGCGGGAGACTACGAGCAGTACTTC. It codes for CASSSHPGLAGDYEQYF.

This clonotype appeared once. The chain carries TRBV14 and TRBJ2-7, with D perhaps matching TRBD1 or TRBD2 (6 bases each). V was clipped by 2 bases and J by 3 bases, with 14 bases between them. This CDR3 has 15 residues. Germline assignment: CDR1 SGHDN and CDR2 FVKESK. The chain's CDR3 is CASSQLEGGFYEQYF. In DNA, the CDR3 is TGTGCCAGCAGCCAATTGGAGGGGGGATTCTACGAGCAGTACTTC. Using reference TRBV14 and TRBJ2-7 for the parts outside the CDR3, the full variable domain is EAGVTQFPSHSVIEKGQTVTLRCDPISGHDNLYWYRRVMGKEIKFLLHFVKESKQDESGMPNNRFLAERTGGTYSTLKVQPAELEDSGVYFCASSQLEGGFYEQYFGPGTRLTVT.

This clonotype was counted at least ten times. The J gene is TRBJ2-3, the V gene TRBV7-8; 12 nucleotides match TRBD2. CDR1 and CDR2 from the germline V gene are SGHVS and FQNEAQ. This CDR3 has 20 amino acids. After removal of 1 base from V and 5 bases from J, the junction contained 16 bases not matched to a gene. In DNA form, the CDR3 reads TGTGCCAGCAGCTTAGGAGGACTAGCGGGGCTTGTTCGAGATTTAGATACGCAGTATTTT. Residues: CASSLGGLAGLVRDLDTQYF. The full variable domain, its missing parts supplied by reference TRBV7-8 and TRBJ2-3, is GAGVSQSPRYKVAKRGQDVALRCDPISGHVSLFWYQQALGQGPEFLTYFQNEAQLDKSGLPSDRFFAERPEGSVSTLKIQRTQQEDSAVYLCASSLGGLAGLVRDLDTQYFGPGTRLTVL.

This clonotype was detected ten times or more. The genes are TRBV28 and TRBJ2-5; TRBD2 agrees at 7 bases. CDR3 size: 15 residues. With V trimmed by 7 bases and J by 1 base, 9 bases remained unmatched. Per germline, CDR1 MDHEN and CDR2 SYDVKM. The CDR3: CASTLRELGQETQYF. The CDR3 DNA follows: TGTGCCAGCACCTTGCGGGAGTTGGGCCAAGAGACCCAGTACTTC.

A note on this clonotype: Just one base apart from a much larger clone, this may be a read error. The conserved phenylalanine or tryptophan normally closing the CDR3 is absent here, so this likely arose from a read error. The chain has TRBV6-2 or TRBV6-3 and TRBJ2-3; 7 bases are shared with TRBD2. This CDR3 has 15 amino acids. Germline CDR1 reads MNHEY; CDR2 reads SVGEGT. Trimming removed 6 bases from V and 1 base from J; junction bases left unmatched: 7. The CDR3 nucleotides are TGTGCCAGCAGACATAGGACTAGGGGCACAGATACGCAGTATCTT. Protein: CASRHRTRGTDTQYL.

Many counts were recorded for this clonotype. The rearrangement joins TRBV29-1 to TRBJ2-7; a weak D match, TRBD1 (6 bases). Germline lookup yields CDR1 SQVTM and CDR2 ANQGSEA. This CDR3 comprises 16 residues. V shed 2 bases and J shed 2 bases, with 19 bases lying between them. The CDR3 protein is CSVELLTTGPPYEQYF. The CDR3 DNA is TGCAGCGTTGAATTGCTCACGACAGGTCCTCCCTACGAGCAGTACTTC.

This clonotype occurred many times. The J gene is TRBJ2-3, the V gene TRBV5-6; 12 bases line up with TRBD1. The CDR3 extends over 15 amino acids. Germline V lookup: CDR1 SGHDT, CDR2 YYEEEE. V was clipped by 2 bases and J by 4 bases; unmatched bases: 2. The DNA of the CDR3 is TGTGCCAGCAGCTTCGGGACAGGGGGCGCAGATACGCAGTATTTT. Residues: CASSFGTGGADTQYF.

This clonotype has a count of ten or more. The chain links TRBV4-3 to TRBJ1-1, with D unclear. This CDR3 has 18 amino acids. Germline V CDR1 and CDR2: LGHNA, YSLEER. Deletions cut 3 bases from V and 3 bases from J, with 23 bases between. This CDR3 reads CASSHWMNAATQHTEAFF. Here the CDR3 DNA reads TGCGCCAGCAGCCATTGGATGAACGCTGCCACACAACACACTGAAGCTTTCTTT.